Included here is one T cell receptor beta chain sequence, with context. Measured with immunoSEQ multiplex PCR; TCRdb has only the in-frame clones, and not every one. The sample carries approximately 80,000 clones, roughly 98% recorded once. These data belong to a study of technical replicates of blood from several donors. The sequencing sample was made of T cells isolated from PBMCs. This clonotype was sampled from a human donor in good health.

In nucleotides, the CDR3 is TGTGCCAGCCGTCGGGGGATTCGCTATGGCTACACCTTC. The encoded protein is CASRRGIRYGYTF. This chain connects TRBV5-6 to TRBJ1-2; D may be TRBD1 (5 bases). The CDR3 runs to 13 residues. From germline, CDR1 is SGHDT and CDR2 YYEEEE. V was trimmed by 7 bases and J by 4 bases, leaving 14 bases between them.